The sequence of this TCR beta chain was determined in a study of shared clonotypes between healthy human individuals. Study context: Donors had three CD4 naive, three CD4 memory, two CD8 naive and one CD8 memory plate apiece.

Germline V gene lookup returns CDR1 MDHEN and CDR2 SYDVKM. The CDR3 spans 15 residues. Trimming pared 5 bases from V and 4 bases from J, leaving 14 bases between. This clone was recorded only once. Sorted-subset replicate PCR reactions contained roughly 200 ng DNA, corresponding to some 28,000 T cell genomes. Libraries were prepared by immunoSEQ multiplex PCR; TCRdb keeps only in-frame clonotypes and omits some of them. The table lists a few million clones, over 85% of them singletons, with 0.39% in the top ten. The gene calls are TRBV28 and TRBJ1-4; a possible D gene is TRBD1 (6 bases). This sequence originates from a man younger than 30 in good health. Some clones in this sample may be carry-over from other donors' samples. Sequenced material: naive CD4+ T cells from PBMCs. Indicated subset: CD45RA+ positively selected. The CDR3 nucleotides read TGTGCCAGCAGTCGCCAAGGAGGGGGTAATGAAAAACTGTTTTTT. This sequence encodes CASSRQGGGNEKLFF.